This T cell receptor (beta chain) appears in the sequencing data of a study of blood T cells in healthy people across ages. Study context: With template switching, about one barcoded beta molecule was captured per two T cells.

CDR1 and CDR2 from the germline V gene are SQVTM and ANQGSEA. V dropped 0 bases and J dropped 0 bases, with 11 bases sitting between them. The CDR3 spans 15 residues. Notes on this clonotype: The antigen remains unidentified.

Donors ranged from roughly 6 to 90 years old and were healthy Caucasians in Russia. Study findings and constraints: Unsorted PBMC input precluded a conclusive naive versus antigen-experienced comparison. The donors' CMV status was not determined, possibly confounding changes in expanded clonotypes.

Primers used in a second PCR of roughly 6 to 11 cycles were a sample-barcoded 5' primer and a J-beta primer mix. TCRdb called the 5' RACE reads again in MiXCR, with one record for every CDR3 protein. The sample consists of hundreds of thousands of distinct CDR3 sequences, around 50% of them appearing once. The V call is TRBV29-1, the J call TRBJ2-5; no firm D call. The clonotype comes from a man aged 80 or over in good health. The sample consisted of blood. The CDR3 DNA reads TGCAGCGTTGAAGATTGGCGACTCGACCAAGAGACCCAGTACTTC. The encoded protein is CSVEDWRLDQETQYF.